This entry lists 27 T cell receptor beta chains sequenced from one sample in a study of blood T cells in healthy people across ages. The authors ran a second PCR of roughly 6 to 12 cycles using a sample-barcoded 5' primer and a J-beta primer mix. A single record per CDR3 protein comes from TCRdb applying MiXCR to the 5' RACE reads. In the table there are 1.5 million to 2 million distinct CDR3 sequences, roughly a third of which are singletons. Sequences were obtained from blood. The receptors shown here come from a woman aged 25 to 45 in good health.

This clonotype was found a few times. The chain recombines TRBV9 with TRBJ1-1; TRBD1 aligns across 7 bases. Per germline, CDR1 SGDLS and CDR2 YYNGEE. This CDR3 contains 13 residues. After removal of 0 bases from V and 6 bases from J, the junction contained 2 bases not matched to a gene. CDR3 sequence (DNA): TGTGCCAGCAGCGTAGGACAGGGACCTGAAGCTTTCTTT. This gives the protein CASSVGQGPEAFF.

The CDR3 nucleotides read TGTGCCAGCAGTGAATGGGACAAGGGCTATGGCTACACCTTC. Amino acids: CASSEWDKGYGYTF. This sequence joins TRBV6-1 and TRBJ1-2; D possibly corresponds to TRBD1 (6 bases). The V gene's germline CDR1 is MNHNS and CDR2 SASEGT. The CDR3 has 14 amino acids. V was clipped by 2 bases and J by 4 bases, with 11 bases between them.

This clonotype was counted ten times or more. The chain joins TRBV4-2 to TRBJ2-7, with a possible D match to TRBD1 (5 bases). The CDR3 contains 15 residues. Germline V gene sequence: CDR1 LGHNA, CDR2 YNFKEQ. V was pared by 4 bases and J by 4 bases, with 17 bases between. The CDR3 region is CASSPRREGQYEQYF. The CDR3 DNA follows: TGTGCCAGCAGCCCCCGAAGGGAAGGACAATACGAGCAGTACTTC.

This clonotype was detected a few times. This chain connects TRBV15 to TRBJ2-7; D is uncertain. There are 15 residues in the CDR3. CDR1 and CDR2 from the germline V gene are LNHNV and YYDKDF (reference sequence). Trimming stripped 3 bases from V and 3 bases from J, with 15 bases between. The DNA for the CDR3 is TGTGCCACCAGCAGTCCGGCCGGTCTCCTCTACGAGCAGTACTTC. This encodes CATSSPAGLLYEQYF.

Regarding this clonotype: An end of the junction does not agree with germline; a read error may underlie this. The rearrangement links TRBV20-1 to TRBJ2-5; the D gene is possibly TRBD2 (5 bases). The J call may not be correct, given that the DNA end is closer to TRBJ2-7. There are 10 residues in the CDR3. From germline, CDR1 is DFQATT and CDR2 SNEGSKA (reference sequence). CDR3 in amino acids: CSTRVGEQYF. CDR3 nucleotide sequence: TGCAGTACTAGAGTGGGCGAGCAGTACTTC.

V usage is TRBV12-3 or TRBV12-4 and J usage is TRBJ2-1; 12 bases align to TRBD2. V was pared by 6 bases and J by 9 bases, with 6 bases of the junction left unmatched. This CDR3 is built from 14 residues. CDR3 coding DNA: TGTGCCAGCAGAGCTAGCGGGGGGGCCGGTGAGCAGTTCTTC. Protein sequence: CASRASGGAGEQFF.

The chain joins TRBV7-2 to TRBJ2-5; D might be TRBD2 (7 bases). This CDR3 contains 17 residues. Trimming took 0 bases from V and 5 from J, leaving 19 bases between them. From germline, CDR1 is SGHTA and CDR2 FQGNSA. The CDR3 DNA reads as TGTGCCAGCAGCTTAGCGAGTGGCGGGGGCCACCGGGAGACCCAGTACTTC. This encodes CASSLASGGGHRETQYF.

This rearrangement joins TRBV5-4 to TRBJ2-3, with TRBD2 matching 7 bases. The CDR3 has 17 residues. In germline, CDR1 is SGHNT, CDR2 YYREEE (reference sequence). The ends lost 4 bases at V and 5 bases at J; junction bases unmatched: 16. The CDR3 DNA follows: TGTGCCAGCAGCCCGCCCTCCGGACTAGGGAGGGGAGATACGCAGTATTTT. This encodes CASSPPSGLGRGDTQYF.

CDR3 nucleotides: TGTGCCAGCAGCTTAGCGGGCGGGACGGTCGGGGGGACCCAGTACTTC. Translated: CASSLAGGTVGGTQYF. V usage is TRBV7-6 and J usage is TRBJ2-5; D is possibly TRBD2 (6 bases). Per germline, CDR1 SGHVS and CDR2 FNYEAQ. Trimming cost V 0 bases and J 7 bases, with 18 bases left between them. This CDR3 has 16 residues.

This clonotype was counted ten times or more. The rearrangement joins TRBV15 to TRBJ2-7; 8 nucleotides align to TRBD1. Germline assignment: CDR1 LNHNV and CDR2 YYDKDF (reference sequence). V shed 3 bases, J shed 3 bases, and the junction held 7 bases outside the gene matches. The CDR3 length is 15 residues. CDR3 DNA sequence: TGTGCCACCAGCAGGCGGACAGGGCAGGACTACGAGCAGTACTTC. Translation gives CATSRRTGQDYEQYF.

The chain couples TRBV2 to TRBJ2-7, with D maybe TRBD1 (6 bases). Germline CDR1 SNHLY, CDR2 FYNNEI. The CDR3 loop spans 17 amino acids. Trimming stripped 6 bases from V and 1 base from J, with 22 bases between. CDR3 sequence: CASSDRSMGHLSYEQYF. CDR3 bases: TGTGCCAGCAGCGACCGCTCCATGGGACATTTATCCTACGAGCAGTACTTC.

This chain uses TRBV28 with TRBJ1-2, with 8 bases matching TRBD1. V was clipped by 0 bases and J by 8 bases; unmatched bases: 5. The CDR3 has 14 amino acids. Looked up from germline, CDR1 is MDHEN and CDR2 is SYDVKM. CDR3 in DNA: TGTGCCAGCAGTTTATGGCAGGGGGCGCAGGGCTACACCTTC. Its protein is CASSLWQGAQGYTF.

A few counts support this clonotype. The chain links TRBV12-3 or TRBV12-4 to TRBJ2-4, with 9 bases lining up with TRBD1. The CDR3 has 12 residues. V gave up 4 bases and J gave up 11 bases; unmatched junction bases: 3. The CDR3: CASSYDRGVQYF. In DNA, the CDR3 is TGTGCCAGCAGTTACGACAGGGGGGTTCAGTACTTC.

V is TRBV7-2 and J is TRBJ2-7; D may be TRBD1 (5 bases). The germline V gene encodes CDR1 SGHTA and CDR2 FQGNSA. CDR3 size: 13 residues. V was shortened by 2 bases and J by 9 bases, with 14 bases between the two germline ends. The CDR3 coding sequence is TGTGCCAGCAGCTTAATCCTCTGGGGCCGGCAGTACTTC. This gives the protein CASSLILWGRQYF.

This clonotype has more than one count but fewer than ten. The chain combines TRBV20-1 with TRBJ2-7; possible D gene TRBD2, 6 bases. V gave up 1 base and J gave up 4 bases, with 14 bases separating them. This CDR3 is 14 amino acids long. Germline-derived CDR1 and CDR2 are DFQATT and SNEGSKA (reference sequence). CDR3 amino acids: CSARVRGSRYEQYF. Here the CDR3 DNA reads TGCAGTGCTAGAGTGCGGGGAAGTAGGTACGAGCAGTACTTC.

This clonotype has at least ten counts. As DNA, the CDR3 is TGCAGTGCTAGAGATCGGGCAGCCTTGCTTGGGGAGCAGTACTTC. The encoded protein is CSARDRAALLGEQYF. The chain combines TRBV20-1 with TRBJ2-7; D is unresolved. The CDR3 sequence is 15 residues long. CDR1 is DFQATT and CDR2 is SNEGSKA in the germline V gene (reference sequence). Trimming removed 0 bases at V and 7 bases at J, with 19 bases between.

V gene TRBV9 combines with J gene TRBJ2-3; weak D call: TRBD1 (7 bases). Germline loops: CDR1 SGDLS, CDR2 YYNGEE. The CDR3 extends over 18 amino acids. V lost 0 bases, J lost 2 bases, and 19 bases lay in between. Here the CDR3 DNA reads TGTGCCAGCAGCGTAGATGGAGGGGGCTTGCCCTTCACAGATACGCAGTATTTT. Amino acid sequence: CASSVDGGGLPFTDTQYF. Looking up the rest from reference TRBV9 and TRBJ2-3 gives the full variable domain: DSGVTQTPKHLITATGQRVTLRCSPRSGDLSVYWYQQSLDQGLQFLIQYYNGEERAKGNILERFSAQQFPDLHSELNLSSLELGDSALYFCASSVDGGGLPFTDTQYFGPGTRLTVL.

This clonotype was observed a handful of times. The chain employs TRBV5-1 and TRBJ1-6; 8 positions match TRBD1. The V gene's germline CDR1 is SGHRS and CDR2 YFSETQ. V gave up 0 bases and J gave up 8 bases; unmatched junction bases: 1. The CDR3 spans 14 residues. The CDR3: CASSLEQGDSPLHF. As DNA, the CDR3 is TGCGCCAGCAGCTTGGAACAGGGGGATTCACCCCTCCACTTT.

The rearrangement joins TRBV6-1 to TRBJ1-1; unclear D gene. The CDR3 totals 12 residues. The germline gives CDR1 MNHNS, CDR2 SASEGT. V lost 6 bases, J lost 5 bases, and 10 bases lay in between. CDR3 sequence (DNA): TGTGCCAGCAGCGGTAGGATGACTGAAGCTTTCTTT. This sequence encodes CASSGRMTEAFF.

V usage is TRBV5-1 and J usage is TRBJ2-7; D perhaps matches TRBD1 (5 bases). V lost 0 bases, J lost 1 base, and 11 bases lay in between. The CDR3 sequence is 15 residues long. Looked up from germline, CDR1 is SGHRS and CDR2 is YFSETQ. The CDR3 loop reads CASSLAGRASYEQYF. The CDR3 coding sequence is TGCGCCAGCAGCTTGGCCGGCAGGGCTTCCTACGAGCAGTACTTC.

The gene calls are TRBV20-1 and TRBJ1-2; TRBD1 agrees at 9 bases. This CDR3 contains 16 residues. V lost 1 base to trimming and J lost 4 bases; unmatched junction nucleotides: 10. Germline-derived CDR1 and CDR2 are DFQATT and SNEGSKA (reference sequence). Here the CDR3 reads CSARATGDRASYGYTF. The DNA of the CDR3 is TGCAGTGCTAGAGCTACCGGGGACAGGGCGTCCTATGGCTACACCTTC.

V and J are TRBV5-1 and TRBJ2-1; TRBD2 matches at 8 bases. The CDR3 is 17 residues long. The V and J ends lost 0 bases and 2 bases, in that order; junction bases with no gene match: 7. CDR1 SGHRS and CDR2 YFSETQ come from the germline V gene. CDR3 bases: TGCGCCAGCAGCTTGGAATCCTGGCGGGGGGCCTACAATGAGCAGTTCTTC. Protein: CASSLESWRGAYNEQFF.

The chain employs TRBV7-2 and TRBJ2-5; D possibly corresponds to TRBD1 (6 bases). The germline gives CDR1 SGHTA, CDR2 FQGNSA. The V end was cut by 0 bases, the J end by 5 bases, with 19 bases between. The CDR3 is 17 residues long. CDR3: CASSLAPPGTLRETQYF. In DNA, the CDR3 is TGTGCCAGCAGCTTAGCCCCCCCGGGGACATTAAGGGAGACCCAGTACTTC.

The DNA for the CDR3 is TGTGCCAGCAGCCAGGGAGCGGGAGGGATACGCAATGAGCAGTTCTTC. Its protein product is CASSQGAGGIRNEQFF. The chain couples TRBV4-2 to TRBJ2-1, with 10 bases fitting TRBD2. Germline-derived CDR1 and CDR2 are LGHNA and YNFKEQ. The junction had 8 bases not matched to a gene; V was cut back by 3 bases and J by 6 bases. The CDR3 covers 16 residues.

The chain recombines TRBV27 with TRBJ2-3; D is undetermined. V was clipped by 0 bases and J by 2 bases, with 9 bases between them. Germline V gene data show CDR1 as MNHEY and CDR2 as SMNVEV (reference sequence). CDR3 length equals 15 residues. The CDR3 sequence is CASSLSPVNTDTQYF. In DNA form, the CDR3 reads TGTGCCAGCAGTTTATCTCCGGTCAACACAGATACGCAGTATTTT.

With regard to this clonotype: A much larger clone is a single base away; this may be a read error. The rearrangement uses TRBV10-3 and TRBJ2-5; 7 nucleotides align to TRBD1. Germline V lookup: CDR1 ENHRY, CDR2 SYGVKD. The CDR3 is made up of 14 amino acids. The CDR3 nucleotides read TGTGCCATCAGTGACCCCGACAGGGAAGAGACCCGGTACTTC. It yields the protein CAISDPDREETRYF.

This clonotype was observed at least ten times. The gene calls are TRBV29-1 and TRBJ2-3; D is uncertain. CDR3 length equals 12 residues. V gave up 4 bases and J gave up 4 bases, with 9 bases separating them. CDR1 and CDR2 (germline): SQVTM, ANQGSEA. In DNA form, the CDR3 reads TGCAGCGTTGTATCAGGATCAGATACGCAGTATTTT. Encoded protein: CSVVSGSDTQYF.